Here is one T cell receptor (beta chain) with its context. The source of the sample is a study of blood T cell repertoires in COVID-19. The assay was immunoSEQ multiplex PCR, and TCRdb's table has in-frame clones only and misses some. The sample consists of about 150,000 clones, about four fifths of them appearing once. Trimming removed 1 base at V and 5 bases at J, with 11 bases between. In germline, CDR1 is SGHTA, CDR2 FQGNSA. CDR3 size: 14 residues. The sample consisted of peripheral blood. This clonotype was obtained from a man aged 60-69 years with acute or convalescent COVID-19. This sequence joins TRBV7-2 and TRBJ1-2, with D unresolved. CDR3 amino acids: CASSLGAGRYGYTF. The CDR3 DNA is TGTGCCAGCAGCTTAGGGGCGGGGAGGTATGGCTACACCTTC.